This TCR beta chain is drawn from a study of shared clonotypes between healthy human individuals. Overall study context: The cohort had two women and three men, ages 18 to 49. Study-wide findings and caveats: The low donor count limited represented genetic and exposure-history diversity. Generally, naive subsets came out with larger estimated richness than memory subsets.

A word on this clone: Antigen unknown.

Original analysis: ImmunoSEQ supplied junction-only sequences lacking quality scores, so filtering was different. Clones were read by immunoSEQ multiplex PCR, and TCRdb kept only the in-frame ones, dropping some. V and J calls and clone size are those listed in that table; D and trimming were worked out from the DNA. The sample comprises some 980,000 clones, over 60% of which are singletons, and about 1.5% rests with the top ten. J was trimmed by 3 bases and V by 4 bases; bases with no gene match: 12. Germline CDR1 SGHRS, CDR2 YFSETQ. The CDR3 runs 16 residues. V is TRBV5-1 and J is TRBJ2-5; TRBD1 agrees at 7 bases. The sequence was obtained from a man between 18 and 35 years old in good health. What was sequenced was memory CD4+ T cells sorted from blood. Described subset: CD45RA-negative fraction. DNA for the CDR3: TGCGCCAGCAGCCCCAATGGGGGACAGAAAAAAGAGACCCAGTACTTC. Its protein is CASSPNGGQKKETQYF.